This T cell receptor beta chain appears in the sequencing data of a study of lymphopenia after photon versus proton radiotherapy. Findings of the study overall: Under photons, naive T cells and diversity fell while effector/memory populations rose. A bigger post-nadir fall in TCR diversity correlated inversely with survival time in deceased patients. After lymphocyte nadir, photon-treated repertoires showed oligoclonal expansion, especially CD8+ Temra.

Generated by immunoSEQ multiplex PCR, the TCRdb table keeps only in-frame clones and is missing some. Among about 70,000 clones, 80% to 95% were seen once, and the ten largest hold 2.2%. This CDR3 spans 14 amino acids. CDR1 is SGHRS, CDR2 YFSETQ, per germline. V shed 0 bases and J shed 7 bases, with 8 bases lying between them. Turning to this clone: The antigen remains undetermined.

This chain uses TRBV5-1 with TRBJ1-6, with D perhaps TRBD1 (6 bases). The TCR comes from a woman between 35 and 50 years old with cholangiocarcinoma. The sequences come from peripheral blood, collected from a patient treated with photon-based radiotherapy. In DNA form, the CDR3 reads TGCGCCAGCAGCTTGGGTCAGGGGAATTCACCCCTCCACTTT. Its translation is CASSLGQGNSPLHF.